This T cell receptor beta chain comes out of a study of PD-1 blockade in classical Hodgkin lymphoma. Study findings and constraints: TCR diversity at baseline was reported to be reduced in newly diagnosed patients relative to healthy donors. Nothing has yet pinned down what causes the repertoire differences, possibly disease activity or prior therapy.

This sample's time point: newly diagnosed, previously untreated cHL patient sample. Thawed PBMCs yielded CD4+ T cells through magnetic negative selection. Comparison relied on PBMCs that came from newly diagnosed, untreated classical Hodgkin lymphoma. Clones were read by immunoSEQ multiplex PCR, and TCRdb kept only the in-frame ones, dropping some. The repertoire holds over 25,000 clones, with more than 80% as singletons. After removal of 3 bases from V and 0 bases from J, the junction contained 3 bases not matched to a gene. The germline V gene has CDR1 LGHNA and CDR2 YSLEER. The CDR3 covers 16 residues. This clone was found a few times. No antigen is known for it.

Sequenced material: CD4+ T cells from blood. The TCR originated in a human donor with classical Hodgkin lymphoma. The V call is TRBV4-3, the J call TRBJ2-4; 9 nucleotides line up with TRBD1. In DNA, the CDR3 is TGCGCCAGCAGCCAGATGACAGGGGGAGCCAAAAACATTCAGTACTTC. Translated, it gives CASSQMTGGAKNIQYF.